This TCR beta chain comes out of a study of regulatory T cells in long-lasting Graves disease (dated by TCRdb to the early 2020s). Background for the entire study: Antithyroid drugs had been taken for less than 3 months by newly diagnosed Graves' disease patients. Peripheral blood TCR sequencing and RNA sequencing compared persistent Graves' disease patients with newly diagnosed Graves' disease patients. The study took place in China and was registered as a clinical trial. A total of about 35 samples underwent TCR sequencing, from about 13 patients with persistent Graves' disease and 20 or so patients with newly diagnosed Graves' disease. Results and caveats for the whole study, not just this receptor: Lower TCR Shannon entropy and fewer highly expanded clones were observed in persistent Graves' disease patients than in newly diagnosed patients, which suggested clonal expansion. The authors noted that the small sample size was a limitation that may lower accuracy. A larger number of public clonotypes was shared among persistent patients (approximately 3,000) than among newly diagnosed patients (roughly 930). Sequencing and analysis were restricted to the TCR beta chain. Peripheral blood alone was examined, since thyroid tissue, which constituted the primary lesion, could not be accessed. Persistent disease showed preferential use of TRBV28, TRBJ1-2 and TRBJ2-5, whereas newly diagnosed disease favored TRBV20-1 and TRBJ2-1.

Library preparation was by multiplex PCR. TCRdb records Illumina HiSeq 4000 as the sequencer. iRepertoire HTBI primers and Arm-PCR amplification of CDR3 regions were used to construct TCR beta libraries. Before sequencing, the PCR products went through gel purification. Turning to the authors' computational methods: Across samples, 60 to 70 TRBV and over 11 TRBJ segments were identified and used for gene usage analysis of CDR3 amino acid clonotypes. Filtered high-quality paired reads were merged into contigs using COPE and FqMerger. BLAST was used to align contigs to the IMGT TRBV, TRBD and TRBJ reference genes, and CDR3 was defined following IMGT. Highly expanded clones were defined as clonotypes with a frequency above 0.1%. Shannon entropy was used to measure repertoire diversity, and the Gini coefficient was used to measure V-J evenness. A clonotype found in more than one individual was treated as public. Using fastp at Q25 and MiXCR, TCRdb reprocessed the public reads and kept productive beta chains. When rows share a CDR3 protein, they turn into one entry using the most common DNA and genes. The V and J calls come from TCRdb's annotation, not from the publication. The sample profile shows 300,000 to 400,000 distinct CDR3 sequences; about a sixth of them were found once. The top ten constitute about a fifth of the sample.

Of note for this clonotype: Its antigen is not yet known. Base qualities are missing; no much larger clone stands one base away.

V gives up 7 bases and J gives up 0 bases, and the segment between their germline ends measures 9 bases. Measured from the cysteine to the phenylalanine, the CDR3 is 13 residues long. The entry retains the CDR3 DNA only, 39 bases that are in frame from base 1. The germline V gene encodes CDR1 MNHEY and CDR2 SVGEGT. This specimen's time point label, per the study, means: newly diagnosed GD, antithyroid drugs for less than 3 months. For both TCR sequencing and RNA sequencing, RNA was extracted from PBMCs in TRIzol. The diagnosis of Graves' disease was made according to American Thyroid Association guidelines. The patients came from an endocrinology department in Xi'an, China. Each patient gave approximately 9 milliliters of peripheral blood, collected in an EDTA anticoagulant tube. PBMCs were isolated by Ficoll Paque Plus density gradient separation without further T cell sorting. An Agilent 2100 Bioanalyzer and agarose gel were used to check RNA quality, and a NanoDrop 2000 was used to measure RNA concentration.

The chain is encoded by TRBV6-2 or TRBV6-3 joined to TRBJ1-1, with an unclear D gene assignment. The sample consisted of peripheral blood mononuclear cells (PBMCs), taken at new diagnosis, from a patient treated with antithyroid drugs. This TCR was recovered from a female donor with Graves disease. CDR3 protein: CASKPSLNTEAFF. The DNA sequence is as follows: TGTGCCAGCAAACCGTCACTGAACACTGAAGCTTTCTTT.